These 23 T cell receptor beta chains were all obtained from the same sample, sequenced in a study of human T cells and chemical hapten exposure. Time point: patch test 2, 6 weeks after DPC sensitization. Treatment given: therapeutic diphenylcyclopropenone sensitization with weekly scalp DPC. Each CDR3 protein gets one entry after TCRdb re-called the RACE reads with MiXCR. The sample gives tens of thousands of distinct CDR3 sequences, approximately 3.3% of which show up once; approximately 6.7% is in the top ten. Sequenced here: whole blood, sampled in connection with sensitization to the hapten diphenylcyclopropenone (DPC). The source of these receptors is a man aged 40-49 years with alopecia areata. Some clones in this sample may be carry-over from other donors' samples.

This clonotype was detected many times. This chain joins TRBV28 and TRBJ1-5; 7 bases fit TRBD1. CDR3 length: 18 amino acids. V lost 5 bases and J lost 2; bases outside the gene matches: 15. Germline V lookup: CDR1 MDHEN, CDR2 SYDVKM. The CDR3 nucleotides are TGTGCCAGCAGTCAATATTGGCAGGGGGAAGCCCGCAATCAGCCCCAGCATTTT. Its translation is CASSQYWQGEARNQPQHF. Looking up the rest from reference TRBV28 and TRBJ1-5 gives the full variable domain: DVKVTQSSRYLVKRTGEKVFLECVQDMDHENMFWYRQDPGLGLRLIYFSYDVKMKEKGDIPEGYSVSREKKERFSLILESASTNQTSMYLCASSQYWQGEARNQPQHFGDGTRLSIL.

This clonotype was seen a handful of times. This chain joins TRBV5-1 and TRBJ1-2, with 9 bases that match TRBD1. V was clipped by 4 bases and J by 7 bases; unmatched bases: 5. The germline V gene encodes CDR1 SGHRS and CDR2 YFSETQ. The CDR3 runs 13 residues. The CDR3 protein is CASSAGTGTGYTF. Here the CDR3 DNA reads TGCGCCAGCAGCGCCGGGACAGGGACTGGCTACACCTTC.

This clonotype was counted many times. V and J are TRBV18 and TRBJ2-5, with D unclear. The CDR3 contains 14 residues. Germline values: CDR1 KGHSH, CDR2 LQKENI. Trimming pared 5 bases from V and 2 bases from J, leaving 12 bases between. The CDR3 nucleotides are TGTGCCAGCTCAAAGGCCGACTGGCAAGAGACCCAGTACTTC. Translation gives CASSKADWQETQYF.

This clonotype was seen many times. V gene TRBV29-1 combines with J gene TRBJ2-5; possibly TRBD1 or TRBD2 for D (5 bases each). The CDR3 extends over 12 amino acids. Germline-derived CDR1 and CDR2 are SQVTM and ANQGSEA. The ends were cut back, 6 bases at V and 1 base at J, with 9 bases in the middle. The CDR3 loop reads CSVGTTQETQYF. Here the CDR3 DNA reads TGCAGCGTCGGGACCACCCAAGAGACCCAGTACTTC.

This clonotype was counted ten times or more. The V and J genes are TRBV7-2 and TRBJ2-3, with D possibly TRBD1 on 5 matching bases. This CDR3 contains 14 residues. Deletions cut 0 bases from V and 4 bases from J, with 8 bases between. CDR1 is SGHTA and CDR2 is FQGNSA in the germline V gene. CDR3: CASSLAGLADTQYF. CDR3 DNA sequence: TGTGCCAGCAGCTTAGCGGGGCTAGCAGATACGCAGTATTTT.

Ten or more counts support this clonotype. CDR3 residues: CASSATPMGSTGELFF. The CDR3 region has the DNA TGTGCCAGCAGCGCCACCCCCATGGGTAGTACCGGGGAGCTGTTTTTT. The genes are TRBV9 and TRBJ2-2; D gene uncertain. The CDR3 runs 16 residues. Germline V lookup: CDR1 SGDLS, CDR2 YYNGEE. The ends were cut back, 3 bases at V and 5 bases at J, with 17 bases in the middle.

In this sample, this clonotype turned up many times. V and J are TRBV20-1 and TRBJ2-3, with 7 bases lining up with TRBD2. Per germline, CDR1 DFQATT and CDR2 SNEGSKA (reference sequence). V lost 2 bases and J lost 1; bases outside the gene matches: 3. CDR3 length: 14 amino acids. The CDR3 loop reads CSARKSGGTDTQYF. CDR3 DNA: TGCAGTGCTAGAAAGAGCGGGGGCACAGATACGCAGTATTTT.

The J gene is TRBJ1-2, the V gene TRBV6-5, with D possibly TRBD1 on 6 matching bases. Between the trimmed V and J ends, which lost 6 bases and 10 bases, there was a span of 24 bases. The CDR3 length is 15 residues. Germline CDR1 is MNHEY and CDR2 is SVGAGI. CDR3 region: CASRQLLRGAYIYTF. For the CDR3, the DNA is TGTGCCAGCAGACAGTTACTTAGGGGGGCCTATATCTACACCTTC.

In its sample, this clonotype was seen many times. V is TRBV7-9 and J is TRBJ2-1, with TRBD1 identical over 8 bases. This CDR3 has 13 amino acids. V dropped 5 bases and J dropped 9; count of bases not matched to a gene: 6. Per germline, CDR1 SEHNR and CDR2 FQNEAQ (reference sequence). CDR3 sequence reads: CASSPRQGFEQFF. The CDR3, as DNA: TGTGCCAGCAGCCCACGACAGGGGTTTGAGCAGTTCTTC.

The table lists this clonotype with many counts. CDR3 sequence (DNA): TGTGCCAGCTCACCGCTAGACACGACCACAGATACGCAGTATTTT. Protein: CASSPLDTTTDTQYF. The chain joins TRBV18 to TRBJ2-3; D is ambiguous. The V and J ends lost 3 bases and 2 bases respectively, with 12 bases between them. The CDR3 is 15 residues long. Germline V CDR1 and CDR2: KGHSH, LQKENI.

This clonotype was seen ten or more times. The chain's CDR3 is CAIPYRENTEAFF. The CDR3 DNA reads as TGTGCCATCCCATACAGGGAAAACACTGAAGCTTTCTTT. The V call is TRBV6-5, the J call TRBJ1-1; D possibly corresponds to TRBD1 (6 bases). CDR1 and CDR2 (germline): MNHEY, SVGAGI. V dropped 10 bases and J dropped 2 bases, with 14 bases sitting between them. CDR3 length: 13 amino acids.

This clonotype occurred a few times. This chain connects TRBV30 to TRBJ1-1, with a weak D call TRBD1 (6 bases). CDR3 length: 15 residues. From germline, CDR1 is GTSNPN and CDR2 SVGIG (reference sequence). V was clipped by 0 bases and J by 1 base, with 12 bases between them. CDR3 protein: CAWSVWGAKNTEAFF. DNA of the CDR3: TGTGCCTGGAGTGTATGGGGGGCGAAGAACACTGAAGCTTTCTTT.

Worth noting for this clonotype: This could be a read error, since a much larger clone is one nucleotide away. The J gene is TRBJ2-7, the V gene TRBV19; D tentatively fits TRBD1 or TRBD2 (5 bases each). Germline CDR1 and CDR2: LNHDA and SQIVND (reference sequence). The CDR3 is 14 residues long. DNA of the CDR3: TGTGCCCGTAGTAGCCGGGACGGAACCTACGAGCAGTACTTC. It specifies CARSSRDGTYEQYF. The whole variable domain, remainder taken from reference TRBV19 and TRBJ2-7, is DGGITQSPKYLFRKEGQNVTLSCEQNLNHDAMYWYRQDPGQGLRLIYYSQIVNDFQKGDIAEGYSVSREKKESFPLTVTSAQKNPTAFYLCARSSRDGTYEQYFGPGTRLTVT.

There are many counts of this clonotype. This sequence joins TRBV29-1 and TRBJ2-4; D may be TRBD1 (5 bases). Trimming pared 4 bases from V and 0 bases from J, leaving 7 bases between. Germline V gene data show CDR1 as SQVTM and CDR2 as ANQGSEA. The CDR3 extends over 13 amino acids. The CDR3 is CSVGQGAKNIQYF. The CDR3 DNA follows: TGCAGCGTTGGGCAGGGAGCCAAAAACATTCAGTACTTC. Full variable domain (rest looked up from reference TRBV29-1 and TRBJ2-4): SAVISQKPSRDICQRGTSLTIQCQVDSQVTMMFWYRQQPGQSLTLIATANQGSEATYESGFVIDKFPISRPNLTFSTLTVSNMSPEDSSIYLCSVGQGAKNIQYFGAGTRLSVL.

This clonotype was seen repeatedly, ten times or more. The rearrangement links TRBV6-2 or TRBV6-3 to TRBJ2-2; a weak D match, TRBD1 (5 bases). CDR1 and CDR2 from the germline V gene are MNHEY and SVGEGT. This CDR3 region has 16 residues. V lost 0 bases to trimming and J lost 6 bases, with 14 bases between them. CDR3 nucleotides: TGTGCCAGCAGTTACTCGGCAGGGCTTTCGGCCGGGGAGCTGTTTTTT. Residues: CASSYSAGLSAGELFF.

V gene TRBV20-1 combines with J gene TRBJ2-5, with 11 positions matching TRBD2. Germline V CDR1 and CDR2: DFQATT, SNEGSKA (reference sequence). The ends lost 7 bases at V and 3 bases at J; junction bases unmatched: 4. This CDR3 contains 13 residues. Here the CDR3 reads CSVYSGREETQYF. CDR3 DNA sequence: TGCAGTGTTTATAGCGGGAGGGAAGAGACCCAGTACTTC.

This clonotype was recorded at least ten times. The genes are TRBV6-1 and TRBJ1-5; 8 positions match TRBD1. V shed 7 bases and J 3 bases; nucleotides not matched to a gene: 8. The CDR3 runs to 15 residues. Looked up from germline, CDR1 is MNHNS and CDR2 is SASEGT. For the CDR3, the DNA is TGTGCCAGCACCCGAGGGACAGGAGTCAATCAGCCCCAGCATTTT. This encodes CASTRGTGVNQPQHF.

Regarding this clonotype: A much larger clonotype is one base distant, so this may be a read error. Likely a read error: the CDR3 ends without its conserved phenylalanine or tryptophan. V is TRBV12-3 or TRBV12-4 and J is TRBJ2-1; maybe TRBD1 (5 bases). V lost 2 bases, J lost 4 bases, and 9 bases lay in between. The CDR3 covers 14 residues. CDR3 sequence reads: CASSLTAGYNEQFL. In nucleotides, the CDR3 is TGTGCCAGCAGTTTAACTGCAGGGTACAATGAGCAGTTCTTG.

The chain links TRBV5-6 to TRBJ1-4; 10 bases align to TRBD1. J gave up 3 bases and V 3 bases, and 5 bases lay outside the gene matches. From germline, CDR1 is SGHDT and CDR2 YYEEEE. The CDR3 consists of 16 residues. DNA for the CDR3: TGTGCCAGCAGCTGGACAGGGGGAGCGGCTAATGAAAAACTGTTTTTT. This translates into CASSWTGGAANEKLFF.

This clonotype was counted at least ten times. For the CDR3, the DNA is TGTGCCAGCAGCCCAGGCCCGGGTGCCCAAGAGACCCAGTACTTC. Protein: CASSPGPGAQETQYF. The chain combines TRBV7-6 with TRBJ2-5; D not resolved. This CDR3 is 15 amino acids long. V was clipped by 5 bases and J by 1 base, with 14 bases between them. Germline V gene data show CDR1 as SGHVS and CDR2 as FNYEAQ.

Many counts were recorded for this clonotype. This sequence joins TRBV5-6 and TRBJ1-1, with D possibly being TRBD1 (5 bases). The length of the CDR3 is 15 residues. Trimming removed 1 base at V and 4 bases at J, with 14 bases between. The germline CDR1 and CDR2 sequences are SGHDT and YYEEEE. CDR3 in amino acids: CASSLPGGRGTEAFF. The CDR3 DNA is TGTGCCAGCAGCTTGCCGGGGGGTCGAGGCACTGAAGCTTTCTTT.

This clonotype has a handful of counts. The chain recombines TRBV7-2 with TRBJ1-6; possibly TRBD1 for D (5 bases). CDR1 SGHTA and CDR2 FQGNSA come from the germline V gene. The CDR3 covers 16 residues. V gave up 3 bases and J gave up 7 bases, with 16 bases separating them. Here the CDR3 reads CASSFAPGRGNSPLHF. The CDR3, as DNA: TGTGCCAGCAGCTTCGCACCGGGACGGGGAAATTCACCCCTCCACTTT.

This clonotype was detected many times. The chain couples TRBV6-2 or TRBV6-3 to TRBJ2-3; 12 nucleotides agree with TRBD2. Germline values: CDR1 MNHEY, CDR2 SVGEGT. CDR3 length: 20 amino acids. V shed 4 bases, J shed 1 base, and the junction held 15 bases outside the gene matches. The CDR3 DNA is TGTGCCAGCAGTTTTCTTAGGGGACTAGCGGGCGTGGGAGGCACAGATACGCAGTATTTT. Its protein is CASSFLRGLAGVGGTDTQYF.